Following are 24 T cell receptor beta chains from one sample sequenced in a study of shared clonotypes between healthy human individuals. Profiling relied on immunoSEQ multiplex PCR, and the TCRdb table lists in-frame clones only, not all of them. The sample lists approximately 980,000 clones; more than 75% were seen once. Material: memory CD4+ T cells sorted from blood. Documented subset: CD45RA-negative fraction. The origin of the receptors is a man younger than 35 in good health.

The rearrangement links TRBV5-1 to TRBJ1-6, with D perhaps matching TRBD1 (6 bases). The CDR3 consists of 15 residues. Trimming left V 7 bases short and J 6 bases short, with 17 bases between. CDR1 and CDR2 from the germline V gene are SGHRS and YFSETQ. CDR3: CASSQGSGLNSPLHF. The CDR3 region has the DNA TGCGCCAGCTCTCAGGGGTCAGGGCTTAATTCACCCCTCCACTTT.

The V gene is TRBV7-2, the J gene TRBJ2-7, with no clear D. The CDR3 length is 15 residues. From germline, CDR1 is SGHTA and CDR2 FQGNSA. Trimming took off 3 bases at V and 2 bases at J, with 14 bases between the two ends. The CDR3 region has the DNA TGTGCCAGCAGCTTCGGGTTCGGTGGGACCTACGAGCAGTACTTC. It is translated as CASSFGFGGTYEQYF.

The V call is TRBV7-2, the J call TRBJ2-3; 7 bases match TRBD2. Germline assignment: CDR1 SGHTA and CDR2 FQGNSA. Losses at the gene ends were 2 bases for V and 2 bases for J; bases not matched to a gene: 4. The CDR3 has 15 residues. The DNA for the CDR3 is TGTGCCAGCAGCTTAAGGGACTACTACACAGATACGCAGTATTTT. Translating gives CASSLRDYYTDTQYF.

This clone was counted once. The chain links TRBV19 to TRBJ2-7, with D perhaps TRBD2 (5 bases). Trimming left V 11 bases short and J 7 bases short, with 21 bases between. The length of the CDR3 is 13 residues. The V gene's germline CDR1 is LNHDA and CDR2 SQIVND (reference sequence). In nucleotides, the CDR3 is TGTGCCTCCTCGAGAGGGCCCCTTTTAGAGCAGTACTTC. Translated: CASSRGPLLEQYF. The full variable domain, its missing parts supplied by reference TRBV19 and TRBJ2-7, is DGGITQSPKYLFRKEGQNVTLSCEQNLNHDAMYWYRQDPGQGLRLIYYSQIVNDFQKGDIAEGYSVSREKKESFPLTVTSAQKNPTAFYLCASSRGPLLEQYFGPGTRLTVT.

This clone has a handful of counts. V usage is TRBV6-6 and J usage is TRBJ1-6; TRBD1 matches 9 bases. V shed 4 bases and J 5 bases; nucleotides not matched to a gene: 3. The CDR3 has 15 residues. Germline CDR1 and CDR2: MNHNY and SVGAGI (reference sequence). Here the CDR3 DNA reads TGTGCCAGCAGTTTAAGGGACAGGGATAATTCACCCCTCCACTTT. Protein: CASSLRDRDNSPLHF.

V is TRBV6-1 and J is TRBJ2-2; D may correspond to TRBD1 or TRBD2 (5 bases each). The germline V gene encodes CDR1 MNHNS and CDR2 SASEGT. Between the trimmed V and J ends, which lost 3 bases and 10 bases, there was a span of 15 bases. The CDR3 runs to 14 residues. Here the CDR3 reads CASSELRGVAELFF. The CDR3 DNA follows: TGTGCCAGCAGTGAGTTGCGAGGGGTAGCGGAGCTGTTTTTT.

The chain links TRBV7-9 to TRBJ1-2, with TRBD1 matching 7 bases. After removal of 5 bases from V and 6 bases from J, the junction contained 12 bases not matched to a gene. Germline CDR1 and CDR2: SEHNR and FQNEAQ (reference sequence). CDR3 size: 15 residues. The CDR3 loop reads CASSPSGQRNNGYTF. In nucleotides, the CDR3 is TGTGCCAGCAGCCCATCGGGACAGAGGAACAATGGCTACACCTTC. The full variable domain, with the rest looked up from reference TRBV7-9 and TRBJ1-2, is DTGVSQNPRHKITKRGQNVTFRCDPISEHNRLYWYRQTLGQGPEFLTYFQNEAQLEKSRLLSDRFSAERPKGSFSTLEIQRTEQGDSAMYLCASSPSGQRNNGYTFGSGTRLTVV.

The rearrangement uses TRBV9 and TRBJ2-7; 8 bases map to TRBD1. There are 16 residues in the CDR3. Trimming cost V 0 bases and J 3 bases; bases outside gene matches: 8. CDR1 and CDR2 (germline): SGDLS, YYNGEE. CDR3 loop: CASSVDRTGRYYEQYF. The CDR3 nucleotides read TGTGCCAGCAGCGTAGACAGGACAGGGAGATACTACGAGCAGTACTTC.

V is TRBV29-1 and J is TRBJ2-1; TRBD2 matches at 14 bases. In germline, CDR1 is SQVTM, CDR2 ANQGSEA. V gave up 7 bases and J gave up 7 bases; unmatched junction bases: 6. The CDR3 runs 14 residues. In DNA form, the CDR3 reads TGCAGCGGGACGGGACTAGCGGGAGTGAATGAGCAGTTCTTC. It encodes CSGTGLAGVNEQFF.

The CDR3, as DNA: TGTGCCAGCAGTTACTCGGGGTGGGGGAGCTACTATGGCTACACCTTC. It translates to CASSYSGWGSYYGYTF. The chain recombines TRBV6-6 with TRBJ1-2, with D possibly TRBD1 on 5 matching bases. The length of the CDR3 is 16 residues. The germline V gene has CDR1 MNHNY and CDR2 SVGAGI (reference sequence). Trimming stripped 0 bases from V and 3 bases from J, with 14 bases between.

The rearrangement uses TRBV5-1 and TRBJ2-2; unclear D gene. The CDR3 covers 14 residues. V dropped 0 bases and J dropped 8 bases, with 11 bases sitting between them. Germline V gives CDR1 SGHRS, CDR2 YFSETQ. For the CDR3, the DNA is TGCGCCAGCAGCTTGGCTGCCTGGGGAGGGGAGCTGTTTTTT. This sequence encodes CASSLAAWGGELFF. Combining the CDR3 with reference TRBV5-1 and TRBJ2-2 gives the whole variable domain KAGVTQTPRYLIKTRGQQVTLSCSPISGHRSVSWYQQTPGQGLQFLFEYFSETQRNKGNFPGRFSGRQFSNSRSEMNVSTLELGDSALYLCASSLAAWGGELFFGEGSRLTVL.

The chain has TRBV6-5 and TRBJ1-3; the D gene is possibly TRBD1 (5 bases). Deletions cut 7 bases from V and 0 bases from J, with 10 bases between. This CDR3 contains 14 residues. Germline V gene sequence: CDR1 MNHEY, CDR2 SVGAGI. CDR3 sequence reads: CASNRDGSGNTIYF. In nucleotides, the CDR3 is TGTGCCAGCAATCGGGACGGCTCTGGAAACACCATATATTTT.

The V gene is TRBV2, the J gene TRBJ2-2; D is unclear. The length of the CDR3 is 11 residues. The V and J ends lost 7 bases and 10 bases respectively, with 10 bases between them. Germline-derived CDR1 and CDR2 are SNHLY and FYNNEI. CDR3 nucleotide sequence: TGTGCCAGCAAAAGGTTCGAGGAGCTGTTTTTT. This sequence encodes CASKRFEELFF.

In its sample, this clone was seen many times. The V and J genes are TRBV6-5 and TRBJ1-1; 8 nucleotides line up with TRBD1. The CDR3 covers 16 residues. Germline V gives CDR1 MNHEY, CDR2 SVGAGI. V was clipped by 3 bases and J by 3 bases; unmatched bases: 9. For the CDR3, the DNA is TGTGCCAGCAGTTATGGACAGGGCTGGGGGGACACTGAAGCTTTCTTT. Translating it yields CASSYGQGWGDTEAFF.

The CDR3 DNA sequence: TGTGCCATCAGTGAGTACGTCGATAATTCACCCCTCCACTTT. The encoded protein is CAISEYVDNSPLHF. The chain is built from TRBV10-3 and TRBJ1-6; no clear D. Germline V CDR1 and CDR2: ENHRY, SYGVKD. V was shortened by 1 base and J by 5 bases, with 6 bases between the two germline ends. The CDR3 runs 14 residues.

This chain links TRBV6-1 with TRBJ1-2, with D maybe TRBD1 (5 bases). The CDR3 contains 14 residues. V was clipped by 8 bases and J by 8 bases, with 21 bases between them. Germline values: CDR1 MNHNS, CDR2 SASEGT. In nucleotides, the CDR3 is TGTGCCAGCTGTGCTGACAGCACCTCCTGGGGCTACACCTTC. It encodes CASCADSTSWGYTF.

The chain has TRBV18 and TRBJ1-1; the D gene is possibly TRBD1 (5 bases). Trimming took 8 bases from V and 5 from J, leaving 21 bases between them. This CDR3 contains 15 residues. Germline CDR1 KGHSH, CDR2 LQKENI. The CDR3: CASDNRGELSTEAFF. The CDR3 nucleotides read TGTGCCAGCGATAATCGAGGGGAATTGAGTACTGAAGCTTTCTTT.

Details on this clone: The sample holds other DNA sequences that translate to the same CDR3. The chain uses TRBV7-9 and TRBJ2-1; perhaps TRBD2 as D (6 bases). Trimming took off 3 bases at V and 4 bases at J, with 7 bases between the two ends. Germline CDR1 and CDR2: SEHNR and FQNEAQ (reference sequence). This CDR3 contains 13 residues. DNA for the CDR3: TGTGCCAGCAGCTTGGGGACTTACAATGAGCAGTTCTTC. It is translated as CASSLGTYNEQFF. Using reference TRBV7-9 and TRBJ2-1 for the parts outside the CDR3, the full variable domain is DTGVSQNPRHKITKRGQNVTFRCDPISEHNRLYWYRQTLGQGPEFLTYFQNEAQLEKSRLLSDRFSAERPKGSFSTLEIQRTEQGDSAMYLCASSLGTYNEQFFGPGTRLTVL.

The V and J genes are TRBV5-1 and TRBJ2-1; 9 bases agree with TRBD2. The V and J ends lost 4 bases and 5 bases, in that order; junction bases with no gene match: 7. This CDR3 is built from 15 residues. Germline loops: CDR1 SGHRS, CDR2 YFSETQ. This CDR3 reads CASSPEGTSNNEQFF. The CDR3 DNA follows: TGCGCCAGCAGCCCGGAAGGGACTAGCAACAATGAGCAGTTCTTC.

As concerns this clone: The same CDR3 also results from other DNA sequences found in this sample. This chain's CDR3 is CASSPISGNTIYF. The CDR3, as DNA: TGTGCCAGCAGCCCTATCTCTGGAAACACCATATATTTT. The J gene is TRBJ1-3, the V gene TRBV5-4, with D unresolved. Looked up from germline, CDR1 is SGHNT and CDR2 is YYREEE (reference sequence). V shed 4 bases and J shed 0 bases, with 5 bases lying between them. The CDR3 has 13 amino acids.

The genes are TRBV11-2 and TRBJ2-2; D call uncertain. The CDR3 covers 12 residues. The germline CDR1 and CDR2 sequences are SGHAT and FQNNGV. The ends were cut back, 3 bases at V and 7 bases at J, with 6 bases in the middle. The CDR3 region is CASSFPLGELFF. The DNA of the CDR3 is TGTGCCAGCAGCTTTCCCCTCGGGGAGCTGTTTTTT.

The chain couples TRBV25-1 to TRBJ1-4; D possibly corresponds to TRBD1 (6 bases). CDR3 length: 18 residues. Germline V gene lookup returns CDR1 MGHDK and CDR2 SYGVNS. Trimming shortened V by 5 bases and J by 0 bases, and 19 bases separated the two germline ends. This chain's CDR3 is CASSHYGGQVATNEKLFF. The CDR3 coding sequence is TGTGCCAGCAGTCACTATGGGGGGCAGGTGGCAACTAATGAAAAACTGTTTTTT.

V usage is TRBV6-1 and J usage is TRBJ2-7, with 14 bases that match TRBD2. V was pared by 4 bases and J by 5 bases, with 7 bases of the junction left unmatched. Germline values: CDR1 MNHNS, CDR2 SASEGT. The CDR3 has 16 residues. CDR3 protein: CASSVGTSGGRDEQYF. The CDR3 DNA is TGTGCCAGCAGTGTGGGGACTAGCGGGGGTCGTGACGAGCAGTACTTC.

V gene TRBV5-1 combines with J gene TRBJ2-7; TRBD1 matches 9 bases. Germline trimming cut 4 bases from V and 5 bases from J; bases unmatched to any gene: 13. This CDR3 contains 16 residues. The germline gives CDR1 SGHRS, CDR2 YFSETQ. The CDR3 region is CASSRDTGTGIDEQYF. CDR3 nucleotide sequence: TGCGCCAGCAGCCGGGATACCGGGACAGGGATCGACGAGCAGTACTTC.